Below are 17 T cell receptor beta chains sequenced from a single sample in a study of T-cell reconstitution after alpha-beta-depleted transplantation in children. Construction of the TCRbeta library involved unique molecular identifiers. TCRdb used MiXCR to reprocess the PCR reads, holding one entry per CDR3 protein. The sample has around 300,000 distinct CDR3 sequences; roughly 9.1% are singletons. Material: PBMCs, obtained before TCRalphabeta/CD19-depleted stem cell transplant. These receptors all come from a boy under three years old with acute myeloid leukemia, due to receive a stem cell transplant.

Ten or more counts support this clonotype. The V and J genes are TRBV20-1 and TRBJ2-3; D might be TRBD2 (6 bases). In germline, CDR1 is DFQATT, CDR2 SNEGSKA (reference sequence). V was trimmed by 1 base and J by 8 bases, leaving 7 bases between them. This CDR3 has 11 amino acids. CDR3 coding DNA: TGCAGTGCTAGAGGGGGGGTTACGCAGTATTTT. It specifies CSARGGVTQYF.

This clonotype was observed a handful of times. The V and J genes are TRBV19 and TRBJ2-7, with 7 bases aligning to TRBD2. J was trimmed by 2 bases and V by 1 base; bases with no gene match: 17. The CDR3 covers 19 residues. Germline V gene lookup returns CDR1 LNHDA and CDR2 SQIVND (reference sequence). The CDR3 bases are TGTGCCAGTAGTATAGGGGTAGCGGGTCCCTTTCGCCCTCCCTACGAGCAGTACTTC. Its protein is CASSIGVAGPFRPPYEQYF.

Many counts were recorded for this clonotype. The rearrangement links TRBV5-1 to TRBJ2-7, with D possibly called TRBD1 or TRBD2 (5 bases each). The germline V and J ends were trimmed by 5 bases and 6 bases, with 9 bases remaining between them. The germline V gene has CDR1 SGHRS and CDR2 YFSETQ. The CDR3 covers 11 residues. This CDR3 is CASSPGTEQYF. The CDR3 DNA is TGCGCCAGCAGTCCAGGGACCGAGCAGTACTTC.

This clonotype was found a few times. The rearrangement uses TRBV6-5 and TRBJ1-4; D might be TRBD1 (6 bases). Trimming cost V 6 bases and J 10 bases, with 18 bases left between them. CDR3 size: 14 residues. In germline, CDR1 is MNHEY, CDR2 SVGAGI. CDR3 nucleotides: TGTGCCAGCAGCTACGACTGGGGGCGCGGAAAACTGTTTTTT. Protein product: CASSYDWGRGKLFF.

This clonotype appeared a single time. For the CDR3, the DNA is TGTGCCAGCACTTACCGGATGGGAGGGAACACTGAAGCTTTCTTT. Translation: CASTYRMGGNTEAFF. The V gene is TRBV27, the J gene TRBJ1-1; unclear D gene. V gave up 7 bases and J gave up 1 base, with 16 bases separating them. Germline-derived CDR1 and CDR2 are MNHEY and SMNVEV (reference sequence). The CDR3 is 15 residues long.

This clonotype was seen ten or more times. The rearrangement uses TRBV28 and TRBJ2-7, with a possible D match to TRBD2 (6 bases). CDR1 and CDR2 (germline): MDHEN, SYDVKM. Trimming shortened V by 5 bases and J by 4 bases, and 21 bases separated the two germline ends. CDR3 size: 16 residues. The CDR3 DNA is TGTGCCAGCAGTATCTCTCGACTAGGGCCCGCGTACGAGCAGTACTTC. It is translated as CASSISRLGPAYEQYF.

This clonotype showed up just a few times. The chain couples TRBV27 to TRBJ2-1; the match to TRBD1 covers 7 bases. The CDR3 has 15 amino acids. J was trimmed by 4 bases and V by 5 bases; bases with no gene match: 8. Germline CDR1 MNHEY, CDR2 SMNVEV (reference sequence). The CDR3 here is CASSLGQVVYNEQFF. The CDR3 DNA follows: TGTGCCAGCAGTCTCGGACAGGTTGTTTACAATGAGCAGTTCTTC.

This clonotype has at least ten counts. V gene TRBV6-5 combines with J gene TRBJ2-1; maybe TRBD1 (5 bases). CDR3 length: 13 residues. V lost 4 bases and J 11 bases, leaving 15 bases between the germline ends. Germline CDR1 is MNHEY and CDR2 is SVGAGI. CDR3 nucleotide sequence: TGTGCCAGCAGTTCCTATGAAAGGGGTAAGCAGTTCTTC. Translating it yields CASSSYERGKQFF.

This clonotype was detected many times. The rearrangement joins TRBV5-1 to TRBJ2-1; 7 bases are a match to TRBD2. Germline CDR1 reads SGHRS; CDR2 reads YFSETQ. V shed 7 bases and J 8 bases; nucleotides not matched to a gene: 18. This CDR3 has 16 amino acids. The CDR3 sequence: CASHGYLTGGTDEQFF. CDR3 DNA sequence: TGCGCCAGCCATGGCTATTTAACGGGGGGAACGGATGAGCAGTTCTTC. The variable domain in full, with the rest retrieved from reference TRBV5-1 and TRBJ2-1, is KAGVTQTPRYLIKTRGQQVTLSCSPISGHRSVSWYQQTPGQGLQFLFEYFSETQRNKGNFPGRFSGRQFSNSRSEMNVSTLELGDSALYLCASHGYLTGGTDEQFFGPGTRLTVL.

This clonotype appeared many times. This rearrangement joins TRBV10-3 to TRBJ1-5; D not certain. V lost 4 bases, J lost 0 bases, and 4 bases lay in between. The CDR3 contains 13 residues. The V gene's germline CDR1 is ENHRY and CDR2 SYGVKD. CDR3 amino acids: CAISAYSNQPQHF. CDR3 DNA sequence: TGTGCCATCAGTGCATATAGCAATCAGCCCCAGCATTTT.

This chain uses TRBV15 with TRBJ1-2; D is unresolved. Germline CDR1 is LNHNV and CDR2 is YYDKDF (reference sequence). This CDR3 spans 12 amino acids. V lost 4 bases, J lost 5 bases, and 8 bases lay in between. Written as DNA, the CDR3 is TGTGCCACCAGCACCCCAACGTATGGCTACACCTTC. As protein: CATSTPTYGYTF.

This clonotype has only a few counts. The chain employs TRBV11-2 and TRBJ2-6; 9 bases map to TRBD2. Germline V gene data show CDR1 as SGHAT and CDR2 as FQNNGV. J was trimmed by 4 bases and V by 1 base; bases with no gene match: 8. The CDR3 runs to 18 residues. The CDR3, as DNA: TGTGCCAGCAGCTTAGTGGGCGGGAGGGCCCCCGGGGCCAACGTCCTGACTTTC. Protein product: CASSLVGGRAPGANVLTF.

This clonotype was observed at least ten times. The chain employs TRBV12-3 or TRBV12-4 and TRBJ1-3; weak D call: TRBD1 (5 bases). With 3 bases removed from V and 0 bases from J, the gap between germline ends came to 9 bases. CDR3 size: 15 residues. This chain's CDR3 is CASSFWGVSGNTIYF. For the CDR3, the DNA is TGTGCCAGCAGTTTCTGGGGGGTCTCTGGAAACACCATATATTTT.

The rearrangement joins TRBV3-1 to TRBJ2-5; 10 nucleotides agree with TRBD2. Trimming at V came to 1 base and at J to 2 bases, leaving 10 bases not matched to a gene. This CDR3 has 18 amino acids. CDR1 and CDR2 (germline): LGHDT, YNNKEL (reference sequence). This CDR3 reads CASSQGDPLAGLQETQYF. CDR3 in DNA: TGTGCCAGCAGCCAAGGGGACCCACTAGCGGGGCTACAAGAGACCCAGTACTTC.

The sample holds many counts of this clonotype. This sequence joins TRBV12-3 or TRBV12-4 and TRBJ2-3, with 7 bases aligning to TRBD2. Trimming took 5 bases from V and 3 from J; bases not matched to a gene: 8. The CDR3 consists of 15 residues. CDR3 nucleotides: TGTGCCAGCAGTCCAAGCGGGACCCTTACAGATACGCAGTATTTT. Encoded protein: CASSPSGTLTDTQYF.

In its sample, this clonotype was seen many times. V gene TRBV25-1 combines with J gene TRBJ2-7, with TRBD1 as a possible D gene (6 bases). In germline, CDR1 is MGHDK, CDR2 SYGVNS. V was clipped by 4 bases and J by 3 bases, with 10 bases between them. This CDR3 has 13 amino acids. In DNA, the CDR3 is TGTGCCAGCAGTGGGCGGACAGTCTACGAGCAGTACTTC. The encoded protein is CASSGRTVYEQYF.

This clonotype was recorded at least ten times. The rearrangement uses TRBV7-9 and TRBJ2-1, with D tentatively TRBD1 or TRBD2 (5 bases each). The V end was cut by 1 base, the J end by 7 bases, with 17 bases between. Germline V gene data show CDR1 as SEHNR and CDR2 as FQNEAQ (reference sequence). The CDR3 runs to 16 residues. CDR3 in DNA: TGTGCCAGCAGCTTAGTGTTGGGGGAGCTTTGGAATGAGCAGTTCTTC. Its translation is CASSLVLGELWNEQFF.